This record covers a single T cell receptor (beta chain). Its antigen is not identified. Trimming took 2 bases from V and 7 from J; bases not matched to a gene: 5. CDR3 size: 15 residues. Germline values: CDR1 WNHNN, CDR2 SYGVQD (reference sequence). The assay was immunoSEQ multiplex PCR, and TCRdb's table has in-frame clones only and misses some. The repertoire holds about 46,000 clones, with approximately 90% as singletons. Pooling of second doses given at about 4 or about 12 weeks was done. The data originate from a study of T cell responses to AZD1222 COVID-19 vaccine. Study results and limitations: Vaccine-related CD4 TCRs covered spike, predominating at 160-218 and 743-854. Reportedly, nearly half the spike-specific TCRs target unmutated variant regions. Possibly, clonal diversity was underestimated; donors were largely white British and included more females.

This clonotype was sampled from an adult who received the AZD1222 COVID-19 vaccine. The J gene is TRBJ2-1, the V gene TRBV10-1, with 10 bases matching TRBD2. Source: peripheral blood, taken 28 days after the second AZD1222 dose. In DNA form, the CDR3 reads TGCGCCAGCAGTGAGAAACTAGCGGGATTAAATGAGCAGTTCTTC. It translates to CASSEKLAGLNEQFF.